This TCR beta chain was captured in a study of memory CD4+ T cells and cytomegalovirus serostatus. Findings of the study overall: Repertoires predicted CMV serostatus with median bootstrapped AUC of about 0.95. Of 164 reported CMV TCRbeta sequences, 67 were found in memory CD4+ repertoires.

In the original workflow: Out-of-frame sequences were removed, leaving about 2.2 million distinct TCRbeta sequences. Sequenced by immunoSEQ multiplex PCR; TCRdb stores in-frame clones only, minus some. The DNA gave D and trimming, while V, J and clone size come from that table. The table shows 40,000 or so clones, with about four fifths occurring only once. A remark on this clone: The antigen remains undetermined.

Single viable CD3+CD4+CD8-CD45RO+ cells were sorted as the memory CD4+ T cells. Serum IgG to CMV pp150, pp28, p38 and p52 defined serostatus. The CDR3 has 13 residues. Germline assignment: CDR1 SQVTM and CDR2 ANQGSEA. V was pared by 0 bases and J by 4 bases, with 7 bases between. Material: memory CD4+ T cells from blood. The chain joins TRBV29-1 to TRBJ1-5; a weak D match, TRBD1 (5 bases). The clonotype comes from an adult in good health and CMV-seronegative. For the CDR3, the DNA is TGCAGCGTTGAAGAAGGGGTAAATCAGCCCCAGCATTTT. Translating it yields CSVEEGVNQPQHF. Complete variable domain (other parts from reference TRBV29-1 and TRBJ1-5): SAVISQKPSRDICQRGTSLTIQCQVDSQVTMMFWYRQQPGQSLTLIATANQGSEATYESGFVIDKFPISRPNLTFSTLTVSNMSPEDSSIYLCSVEEGVNQPQHFGDGTRLSIL.